The clone carrying this T cell receptor beta chain was observed a single time. Its antigen is not known. Though nominally healthy at sampling, donors likely had unrecorded immune exposures. This record belongs to a study of cytomegalovirus exposure and HLA in healthy donors. Notes on the study in general: In a later analysis, across HLA loci, associated TCR counts were highest for DRB1, lowest for HLA-C.

PCR involved 60 Vbeta and 13 Jbeta primers. The table came from immunoSEQ multiplex PCR; TCRdb's copy has only in-frame clones and leaves some out. The data hold about 150,000 clones, with over 60% observed a single time. The CDR3 covers 14 residues. The germline gives CDR1 MDHEN, CDR2 SYDVKM. The V gene end was trimmed by 6 bases and the J gene end by 5 bases; junction bases not matched to a gene: 8. The V call is TRBV28, the J call TRBJ2-7; the match to TRBD1 covers 9 bases. Sequencing was carried out using PBMCs. This sequence was found in a man aged 40-49 years in good health and CMV-seropositive. The CDR3 coding sequence is TGTGCCAGCAGCGCCGGGACAGGGTTCCACGAGCAGTACTTC. Protein: CASSAGTGFHEQYF.